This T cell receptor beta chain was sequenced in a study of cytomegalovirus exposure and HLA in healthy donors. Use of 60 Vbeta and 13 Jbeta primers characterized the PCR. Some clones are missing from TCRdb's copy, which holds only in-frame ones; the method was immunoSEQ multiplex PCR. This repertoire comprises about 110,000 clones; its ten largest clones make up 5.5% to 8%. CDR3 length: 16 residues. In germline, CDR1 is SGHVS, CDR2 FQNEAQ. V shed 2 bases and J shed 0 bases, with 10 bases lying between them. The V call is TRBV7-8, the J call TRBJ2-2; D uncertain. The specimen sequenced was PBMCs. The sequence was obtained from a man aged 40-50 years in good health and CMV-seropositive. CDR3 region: CASSLFSAANTGELFF. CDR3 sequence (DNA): TGTGCCAGCAGCTTATTTTCCGCAGCGAACACCGGGGAGCTGTTTTTT.